Listed here are 21 T cell receptor beta chains from one sample, sequenced in a study of T cell changes during pregnancy in multiple sclerosis. The method was immunoSEQ multiplex PCR; TCRdb's version includes in-frame clones alone and lacks a portion of them. The repertoire holds about 48,000 clones, with 88% as singletons. Sequencing used CD4+ T cells from peripheral blood mononuclear cells, obtained in the second trimester of pregnancy. These receptors came from a female donor with multiple sclerosis, enrolled in a pregnancy study.

V is TRBV19 and J is TRBJ1-5, with D tentatively TRBD1 (5 bases). The germline gives CDR1 LNHDA, CDR2 SQIVND (reference sequence). V was shortened by 3 bases and J by 6 bases, with 15 bases between the two germline ends. CDR3 size: 15 residues. The CDR3 bases are TGTGCCAGTAGTATTACGGGAGGGGTCGGTCAGCCCCAGCATTTT. Amino acid sequence: CASSITGGVGQPQHF.

The chain carries TRBV5-4 and TRBJ2-3, with TRBD1 matching 8 bases. Germline V gives CDR1 SGHNT, CDR2 YYREEE (reference sequence). CDR3 length: 16 residues. The junction had 5 bases not matched to a gene; V was cut back by 0 bases and J by 2 bases. The CDR3 DNA follows: TGTGCCAGCAGCTTGGGGGCAGGGGGCCTCACAGATACGCAGTATTTT. Its protein is CASSLGAGGLTDTQYF.

This clone was seen more than once but under ten times. V and J are TRBV2 and TRBJ1-1, with 7 bases fitting TRBD1. This CDR3 comprises 12 residues. J gave up 4 bases and V 8 bases, and 4 bases lay outside the gene matches. Germline loops: CDR1 SNHLY, CDR2 FYNNEI. CDR3 sequence (DNA): TGTGCCAGCGGGAGACAGGGCACTGAAGCTTTCTTT. Its translation: CASGRQGTEAFF. Combining the CDR3 with reference TRBV2 and TRBJ1-1 gives the whole variable domain EPEVTQTPSHQVTQMGQEVILRCVPISNHLYFYWYRQILGQKVEFLVSFYNNEISEKSEIFDDQFSVERPDGSNFTLKIRSTKLEDSAMYFCASGRQGTEAFFGQGTRLTVV.

The chain uses TRBV4-2 and TRBJ1-2, with 7 bases fitting TRBD1. Per germline, CDR1 LGHNA and CDR2 YNFKEQ. This CDR3 contains 15 residues. V lost 0 bases, J lost 7 bases, and 8 bases stayed unmatched. The CDR3 DNA reads TGTGCCAGCAGCCAAGATTGGAACAGGGGAATTGGCTACACCTTC. It codes for CASSQDWNRGIGYTF.

This sequence joins TRBV6-1 and TRBJ1-2; TRBD1 aligns across 8 bases. The CDR3 spans 15 residues. Germline values: CDR1 MNHNS, CDR2 SASEGT. After removal of 6 bases from V and 5 bases from J, the junction contained 11 bases not matched to a gene. This CDR3 reads CASSPKQGDPYGYTF. For the CDR3, the DNA is TGTGCCAGCAGCCCTAAACAGGGGGACCCTTATGGCTACACCTTC.

This clone is labeled as medium-sized. The V gene is TRBV6-1, the J gene TRBJ2-7, with a tentative D call TRBD2 (5 bases). The germline V gene has CDR1 MNHNS and CDR2 SASEGT. V gave up 2 bases and J gave up 3 bases, with 14 bases separating them. The CDR3 covers 15 residues. The CDR3 DNA reads as TGTGCCAGCAGTGAAATGGTGGGAGAGGGCTACGAGCAGTACTTC. Translation gives CASSEMVGEGYEQYF.

This clone was detected only a few times. The chain couples TRBV4-3 to TRBJ1-4, with D possibly TRBD1 on 6 matching bases. The CDR3 is made up of 16 amino acids. Germline CDR1 and CDR2: LGHNA and YSLEER. V lost 3 bases to trimming and J lost 0 bases, with 11 bases between them. CDR3 sequence: CASSQGAQATNEKLFF. For the CDR3, the DNA is TGCGCCAGCAGCCAGGGGGCGCAGGCAACTAATGAAAAACTGTTTTTT.

The chain recombines TRBV18 with TRBJ2-1; tentative D call: TRBD2 (6 bases). The V and J ends lost 4 bases and 8 bases respectively, with 9 bases between them. This CDR3 region has 12 residues. Germline CDR1 is KGHSH and CDR2 is LQKENI. The DNA of the CDR3 is TGTGCCAGCTCACTTGGAGGGGATGAGCAGTTCTTC. Amino acid sequence: CASSLGGDEQFF.

The chain combines TRBV7-7 with TRBJ2-7, with TRBD1 matching 8 bases. Germline V lookup: CDR1 SSHAT, CDR2 FNYEAQ (reference sequence). The length of the CDR3 is 14 residues. V lost 5 bases and J lost 6; bases outside the gene matches: 9. CDR3 sequence: CASSLTSDRAEQYF. The CDR3 DNA reads as TGTGCCAGCAGCCTAACTTCGGACAGGGCCGAGCAGTACTTC. Full variable domain (rest looked up from reference TRBV7-7 and TRBJ2-7): GAGVSQSPRYKVTKRGQDVTLRCDPISSHATLYWYQQALGQGPEFLTYFNYEAQPDKSGLPSDRFSAERPEGSISTLTIQRTEQRDSAMYRCASSLTSDRAEQYFGPGTRLTVT.

This chain uses TRBV29-1 with TRBJ1-2; TRBD1 is a possible D gene (6 bases). Germline-derived CDR1 and CDR2 are SQVTM and ANQGSEA. The V end lost 6 bases, the J end lost 7 bases, and 15 bases lay between the germline ends. The CDR3 spans 12 residues. The CDR3 DNA sequence: TGCAGCGTGTTAGGGACACTGCGTGGCTACACCTTC. It translates to CSVLGTLRGYTF.

This clone was detected only once. The gene calls are TRBV5-1 and TRBJ2-7, with 7 bases identical to TRBD2. Looked up from germline, CDR1 is SGHRS and CDR2 is YFSETQ. This CDR3 has 15 residues. Unmatched junction bases numbered 4, after V lost 1 base and J lost 0 bases. In DNA form, the CDR3 reads TGCGCCAGCAGCTTGAACGCGGGAGACTCCTACGAGCAGTACTTC. It encodes CASSLNAGDSYEQYF.

V is TRBV28 and J is TRBJ1-3, with unresolved D. The CDR3 has 15 amino acids. CDR1 MDHEN and CDR2 SYDVKM come from the germline V gene. The V end was cut by 2 bases, the J end by 4 bases, with 12 bases between. The CDR3 region is CASSLPILGGNTIYF. In nucleotides, the CDR3 is TGTGCCAGCAGTTTACCTATTCTCGGGGGAAACACCATATATTTT.

The chain links TRBV19 to TRBJ1-5; 8 bases agree with TRBD1. CDR3 length equals 15 residues. CDR1 and CDR2 from the germline V gene are LNHDA and SQIVND (reference sequence). Losses at the gene ends were 4 bases for V and 0 bases for J; bases not matched to a gene: 2. CDR3 bases: TGTGCCAGTAGTAGGACAGGGTATAGCAATCAGCCCCAGCATTTT. Its translation is CASSRTGYSNQPQHF. The variable domain in full, with the rest retrieved from reference TRBV19 and TRBJ1-5, is DGGITQSPKYLFRKEGQNVTLSCEQNLNHDAMYWYRQDPGQGLRLIYYSQIVNDFQKGDIAEGYSVSREKKESFPLTVTSAQKNPTAFYLCASSRTGYSNQPQHFGDGTRLSIL.

The rearrangement joins TRBV6-5 to TRBJ1-3; the D gene is possibly TRBD1 (6 bases). There are 15 residues in the CDR3. Germline V CDR1 and CDR2: MNHEY, SVGAGI. Trimming took off 5 bases at V and 3 bases at J, with 14 bases between the two ends. The CDR3 reads CASSPHLQGGNTIYF. CDR3 sequence (DNA): TGTGCCAGCAGTCCCCATTTACAGGGTGGAAACACCATATATTTT.

This clone was observed a single time. The chain employs TRBV27 and TRBJ1-1; 7 bases map to TRBD1. The CDR3 has 17 residues. The germline V gene has CDR1 MNHEY and CDR2 SMNVEV (reference sequence). Unmatched junction bases numbered 11, after V lost 0 bases and J lost 4 bases. CDR3 in amino acids: CASSLSRTGRWGTEAFF. The CDR3 DNA reads as TGTGCCAGCAGTTTATCGAGGACAGGCCGGTGGGGCACTGAAGCTTTCTTT.

The V call is TRBV4-3, the J call TRBJ2-7; 9 nucleotides agree with TRBD2. Germline CDR1 is LGHNA and CDR2 is YSLEER. The CDR3 length is 18 residues. V shed 3 bases, J shed 2 bases, and the junction held 14 bases outside the gene matches. CDR3 loop: CASSQAPWLAGMPYEQYF. The CDR3 nucleotides read TGCGCCAGCAGCCAGGCACCCTGGCTAGCGGGAATGCCCTACGAGCAGTACTTC.

This clone turned up a few times. In DNA, the CDR3 is TGTGCCAGCGCATGGGACAGGGAGGTAAATGGCTACACCTTC. Translating it yields CASAWDREVNGYTF. The V gene is TRBV28, the J gene TRBJ1-2; 9 bases match TRBD1. V shed 8 bases and J 6 bases; nucleotides not matched to a gene: 10. Germline V gene sequence: CDR1 MDHEN, CDR2 SYDVKM. This CDR3 region has 14 residues.

The CDR3 protein is CASSTLAESSYNEQFF. The CDR3 coding sequence is TGCGCCAGCAGCACCCTAGCGGAGAGCTCCTACAATGAGCAGTTCTTC. The gene calls are TRBV5-1 and TRBJ2-1; the match to TRBD2 covers 7 bases. Germline V gene data show CDR1 as SGHRS and CDR2 as YFSETQ. The CDR3 length is 16 residues. Trimming at V came to 4 bases and at J to 0 bases, leaving 7 bases not matched to a gene.

The chain carries TRBV4-2 and TRBJ1-2, with a tentative D call TRBD1 (6 bases). V was clipped by 0 bases and J by 4 bases, with 12 bases between them. The CDR3 extends over 15 amino acids. Looked up from germline, CDR1 is LGHNA and CDR2 is YNFKEQ. CDR3 loop: CASSQDRGQSYGYTF. The CDR3 bases are TGTGCCAGCAGCCAAGACCGCGGACAGAGCTATGGCTACACCTTC.

This chain joins TRBV6-1 and TRBJ1-1; 8 bases fit TRBD1. The CDR3 runs 15 residues. Germline V gives CDR1 MNHNS, CDR2 SASEGT. J gave up 0 bases and V 8 bases, and 8 bases lay outside the gene matches. CDR3: CASGRQGSMNTEAFF. In DNA, the CDR3 is TGTGCCAGCGGAAGACAGGGGAGCATGAACACTGAAGCTTTCTTT.

The V call is TRBV5-1, the J call TRBJ2-3; no clear D. The V end lost 6 bases, the J end lost 0 bases, and 11 bases lay between the germline ends. This CDR3 comprises 14 residues. Looked up from germline, CDR1 is SGHRS and CDR2 is YFSETQ. Here the CDR3 DNA reads TGCGCCAGCACTGCGGCTTCTAGCACAGATACGCAGTATTTT. It translates to CASTAASSTDTQYF.